Following are 5 T cell receptor beta chains from one sample sequenced in a study of blood T cell repertoires in COVID-19. Sequencing used immunoSEQ multiplex PCR; TCRdb keeps in-frame clones, though not all of them. The sample shows roughly 190,000 clones, about 88% of them seen only once. Sequencing used PBMCs or T cells enriched from blood (not recorded which). These receptor sequences come from a woman aged 35 to 49 in a cohort exposed to, infected with or recovered from COVID-19 (not recorded which).

The chain has TRBV5-1 and TRBJ2-7; unclear D gene. Germline assignment: CDR1 SGHRS and CDR2 YFSETQ. The CDR3 is made up of 16 amino acids. Deletions cut 0 bases from V and 1 base from J, with 14 bases between. The DNA for the CDR3 is TGCGCCAGCAGCTTGGATTGGTCGGTCGGGTCCTACGAGCAGTACTTC. It specifies CASSLDWSVGSYEQYF.

V usage is TRBV5-1 and J usage is TRBJ2-3; D uncertain. The CDR3 runs to 14 residues. Trimming stripped 0 bases from V and 4 bases from J, with 9 bases between. Germline CDR1 is SGHRS and CDR2 is YFSETQ. CDR3: CASSLAFSADTQYF. The DNA for the CDR3 is TGCGCCAGCAGCTTGGCGTTTTCTGCAGATACGCAGTATTTT.

The V and J genes are TRBV7-8 and TRBJ1-4; 7 positions agree with TRBD1. The V gene's germline CDR1 is SGHVS and CDR2 FQNEAQ. The V and J ends lost 5 bases and 8 bases, in that order; junction bases with no gene match: 2. This CDR3 spans 12 amino acids. The CDR3: CASSTGVEKLFF. In DNA form, the CDR3 reads TGTGCCAGCAGCACAGGGGTCGAAAAACTGTTTTTT.

This chain connects TRBV13 to TRBJ1-1, with a possible D match to TRBD1 (6 bases). The V and J ends lost 5 bases and 6 bases respectively, with 25 bases between them. Germline CDR1 reads PRHDT; CDR2 reads FYEKMQ (reference sequence). The CDR3 has 17 amino acids. CDR3: CASSVTGVGGAGAEAFF. CDR3 bases: TGTGCCAGCAGCGTTACCGGAGTGGGGGGCGCGGGGGCTGAAGCTTTCTTT.

This clone was detected only once. The chain couples TRBV28 to TRBJ2-5, with 7 bases that match TRBD1. Germline CDR1 and CDR2: MDHEN and SYDVKM. J gave up 1 base and V 5 bases, and 10 bases lay outside the gene matches. The CDR3 is made up of 16 amino acids. In DNA, the CDR3 is TGTGCCAGCAGTCCCACCCCGCCAGGGGGCCAAGAGACCCAGTACTTC. It codes for CASSPTPPGGQETQYF. Complete variable domain (other parts from reference TRBV28 and TRBJ2-5): DVKVTQSSRYLVKRTGEKVFLECVQDMDHENMFWYRQDPGLGLRLIYFSYDVKMKEKGDIPEGYSVSREKKERFSLILESASTNQTSMYLCASSPTPPGGQETQYFGPGTRLLVL.